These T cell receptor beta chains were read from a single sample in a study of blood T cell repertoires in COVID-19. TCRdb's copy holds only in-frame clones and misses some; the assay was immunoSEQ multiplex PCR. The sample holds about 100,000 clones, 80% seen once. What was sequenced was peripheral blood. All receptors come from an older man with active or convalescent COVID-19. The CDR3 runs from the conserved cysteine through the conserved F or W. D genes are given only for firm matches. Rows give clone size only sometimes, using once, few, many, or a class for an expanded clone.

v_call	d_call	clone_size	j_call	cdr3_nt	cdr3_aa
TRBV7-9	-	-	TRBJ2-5	TGTGCCAGCAGCTCGCGGGACTTAAGCCGCGAAGCGGAGACCCAGTACTTC	CASSSRDLSREAETQYF
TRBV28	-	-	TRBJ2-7	TGTGCCAGCAGTTTTGAGGGTGGTTACGAGCAGTACTTC	CASSFEGGYEQYF
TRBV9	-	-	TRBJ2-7	TGTGCCAGCAGCGTCGAGCAGGGGGGCTACGAGCAGTACTTC	CASSVEQGGYEQYF
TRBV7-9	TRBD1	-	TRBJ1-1	TGTGCCAGCAGCGTCAGACAGGGGTTAACTGAAGCTTTCTTT	CASSVRQGLTEAFF
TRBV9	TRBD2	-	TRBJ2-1	TGTGCCAGCAGCGCAGGACTAGCGGGTGAGCAGTTCTTC	CASSAGLAGEQFF
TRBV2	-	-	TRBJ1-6	TGTGCCAGCAGTGAACCCGGCCGGACGCTGGGGCATTCACCCCTCCACTTT	CASSEPGRTLGHSPLHF
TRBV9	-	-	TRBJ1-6	TGTGCCAGCAGCGTAGACGGGGGGCTGTCCTATAATTCACCCCTCCACTTT	CASSVDGGLSYNSPLHF
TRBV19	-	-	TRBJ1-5	TGTGCCAGTAGTATCTGGGCAGATAGCAATCAGCCCCAGCATTTT	CASSIWADSNQPQHF
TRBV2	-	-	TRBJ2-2	TGTGCCAGCAGGATTTTACAGTCAACCGGGGAGCTGTTTTTT	CASRILQSTGELFF
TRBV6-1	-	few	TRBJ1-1	TGTGCCAGCAGTGAATTTAGAGAGGGCACTGAAGCTTTCTTT	CASSEFREGTEAFF
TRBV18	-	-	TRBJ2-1	TGTGCCAGCTCACTACCTACAGTATACAATGAGCAGTTCTTC	CASSLPTVYNEQFF
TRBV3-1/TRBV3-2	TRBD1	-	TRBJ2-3	TGTGCCAGCAGCCAGGGTGAGGGGGCGACAGATACGCAGTATTTT	CASSQGEGATDTQYF
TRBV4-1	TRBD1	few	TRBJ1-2	TGCGCCAGCAGCCATGATCGGGACAGGAACTATGGCTACACCTTC	CASSHDRDRNYGYTF
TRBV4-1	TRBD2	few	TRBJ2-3	TGCGCCAGCAGCCAAGGGCTAGCGGGTGGGGATAGCCCAGATACGCAGTATTTT	CASSQGLAGGDSPDTQYF
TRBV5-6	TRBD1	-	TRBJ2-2	TGTGCCAGCAGCTTGGGGGACAGGGGGTACACCGGGGAGCTGTTTTTT	CASSLGDRGYTGELFF
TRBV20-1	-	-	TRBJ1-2	TGCAGTGCTAGTCAGGGTAACTATGGCTACACCTTC	CSASQGNYGYTF
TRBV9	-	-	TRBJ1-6	TGTGCCAGCAGCGTAGACAGTACTAATTCACCCCTCCACTTT	CASSVDSTNSPLHF
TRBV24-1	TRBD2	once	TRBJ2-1	TGTGCCACCAGTGATGCCCCGGGTAGCGGGAGCTCCTACAATGAGCAGTTCTTC	CATSDAPGSGSSYNEQFF
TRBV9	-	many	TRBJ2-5	TGTGCCAGCAGCGTAGTAGGGGCAGCACAAGAGACCCAGTACTTC	CASSVVGAAQETQYF
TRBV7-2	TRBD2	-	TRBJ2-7	TGTGCCAGCAGCCGCGACGGGACTAGCTTCCTCGAGCAGTACTTC	CASSRDGTSFLEQYF
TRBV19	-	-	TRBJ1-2	TGTGCCAGTAGCCCATTGGGGCTCGCTGGCTACACCTTC	CASSPLGLAGYTF
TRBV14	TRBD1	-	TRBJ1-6	TGTGCCAGCAGCAGGACAGGACAGGGTTCACCCCTCCACTTT	CASSRTGQGSPLHF
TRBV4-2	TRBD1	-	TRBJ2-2	TGTGCCAGCAGCCCACAGGGGATGGGCACCGGGGAGCTGTTTTTT	CASSPQGMGTGELFF
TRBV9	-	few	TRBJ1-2	TGTGCCAGCAGCGGTACAGGGAGGGTAATTTACTATGGCTACACCTTC	CASSGTGRVIYYGYTF
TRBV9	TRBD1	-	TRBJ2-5	TGTGCCAGCAGCGTCGGGACAGGGGGCTTGGAGACCCAGTACTTC	CASSVGTGGLETQYF
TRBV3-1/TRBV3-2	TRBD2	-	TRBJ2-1	TGTGCCAGCAGCCCTACTAGCGGGGGGCGCAATGAGCAGTTCTTC	CASSPTSGGRNEQFF
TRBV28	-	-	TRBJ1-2	TGTGCCAGCTCCCCTGGGGCCAACACTAACTATGGCTACACCTTC	CASSPGANTNYGYTF
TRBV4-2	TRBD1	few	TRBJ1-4	TGTGCCAGCAGCCAACCCCTCGGGACAGATAATGAAAAACTGTTTTTT	CASSQPLGTDNEKLFF
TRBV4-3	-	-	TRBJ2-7	TGCGCCAGCAGCCAAGTTAGGAGCTCCTACGAGCAGTACTTC	CASSQVRSSYEQYF
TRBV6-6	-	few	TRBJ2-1	TGTGCCAGTATACCGGCGGTGGGTAATGAGCAGTTCTTC	CASIPAVGNEQFF
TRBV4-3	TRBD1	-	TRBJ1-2	TGCGCCAGCAGCCCGCGGACAGGGAACAACTATGGCTACACCTTC	CASSPRTGNNYGYTF
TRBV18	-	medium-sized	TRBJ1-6	TGTGCCAGCTCGCTAGACAGGCCGGTTAATTCACCCCTCCACTTT	CASSLDRPVNSPLHF
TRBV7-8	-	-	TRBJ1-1	TGTGCCAGCAGCTCTTCTACATGGGCGGACACCGCCTCTTTT	CASSSSTWADTASF
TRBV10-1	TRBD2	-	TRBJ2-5	TGCGCCACCGATGGACTAGCGGGGGGGCGCCAAGAGACCCAGTACTTC	CATDGLAGGRQETQYF
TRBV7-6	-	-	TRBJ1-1	TGTGCCAGCAGCACAATCGGGGACACTGAAGCTTTCTTT	CASSTIGDTEAFF
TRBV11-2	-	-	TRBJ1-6	TGTGCCAGCAGCTTAGACCCCGGGGGTTCACCCCTCCACTTT	CASSLDPGGSPLHF
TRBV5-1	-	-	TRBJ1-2	TGCGCCAGCAGCTTGGCCGACAGTTCTCGTGGCTACACCTTC	CASSLADSSRGYTF
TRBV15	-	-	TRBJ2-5	TGTGCCACCAGCAGAGATCTAGGTCGACAAGAGACCCAGTACTTC	CATSRDLGRQETQYF
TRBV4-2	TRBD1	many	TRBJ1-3	TGTGCCAGCAGCCAAGCCGGGACAGGTCCCTCTGGAAACACCATATATTTT	CASSQAGTGPSGNTIYF
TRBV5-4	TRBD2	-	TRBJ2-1	TGTGCCAGCAGCTTGGGGACTAGCAATGAGCAGTTCTTC	CASSLGTSNEQFF
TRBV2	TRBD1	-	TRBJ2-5	TGTGCCAGCAGTGAGACTTTGACAGGGACGTACCAAGAGACCCAGTACTTC	CASSETLTGTYQETQYF
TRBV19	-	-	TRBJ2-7	TGTGCCAGTCTTAGACAACTCTACGAGCAGTACTTC	CASLRQLYEQYF
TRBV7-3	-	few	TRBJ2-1	TGTGCCAGCAGCTCGTTCGGAGAGGCCTTCTTC	CASSSFGEAFF
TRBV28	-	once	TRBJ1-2	TGTGCCAGCAGCCTGACAGTTGGCGGCTACACCTTC	CASSLTVGGYTF